Sequencing of this TCR beta chain was carried out in a study of response to subunit inactivated influenza vaccine. The germline V gene encodes CDR1 MNHEY and CDR2 SVGEGT. This CDR3 has 14 amino acids. Trimming at V came to 6 bases and at J to 4 bases, leaving 1 base not matched to a gene. TCRdb called the RT-PCR reads again in MiXCR, with one record for every CDR3 protein. The table includes just over 300,000 distinct CDR3 sequences, about 20% detected once. Study-level results: Each seasonal influenza vaccination recruits few new T cells, the authors suggested.

This clonotype showed up just a few times. Its antigen remains unidentified. This clonotype was sampled from a man aged 50 to 69 who received an inactivated influenza vaccine. The V gene is TRBV6-2 or TRBV6-3, the J gene TRBJ2-1, with 12 bases lining up with TRBD2. The input for sequencing was PBMCs from blood, taken about 20 months after vaccination. The CDR3: CASRGTSGYNEQFF. The CDR3 DNA reads as TGTGCCAGCAGAGGGACTAGCGGGTACAATGAGCAGTTCTTC.